One and the same sample provided the 4 T cell receptor beta chains below, sequenced in a study of shared clonotypes between healthy human individuals. The data were produced by immunoSEQ multiplex PCR, yet TCRdb's version contains in-frame clones alone and is incomplete. This table holds over a million clones, more than 65% found once. Sequencing was carried out using memory CD4+ T cells sorted from blood. As for subset: CD45RA-negative fraction. Receptors originate from a man younger than 30 in good health.

The chain is built from TRBV11-2 and TRBJ1-5, with 10 bases matching TRBD1. Germline V gene lookup returns CDR1 SGHAT and CDR2 FQNNGV. Trimming removed 2 bases from V and 1 base from J; junction bases left unmatched: 2. This CDR3 comprises 16 residues. The CDR3 nucleotides read TGTGCCAGCAGCTTACGACAGGGGGCCAGCAATCAGCCCCAGCATTTT. Amino acid sequence: CASSLRQGASNQPQHF.

This clone was found a few times. The gene calls are TRBV7-2 and TRBJ1-6; no firm D call. This CDR3 is 14 amino acids long. Germline CDR1 reads SGHTA; CDR2 reads FQGNSA. V was pared by 6 bases and J by 7 bases, with 13 bases between. CDR3 nucleotides: TGTGCCAGCAGACCGGGAATGGGAAATTCACCCCTCCACTTT. This codes for CASRPGMGNSPLHF.

For this clone: Other nucleotide sequences in the sample specify the same CDR3. The rearrangement uses TRBV7-6 and TRBJ2-5, with D unresolved. The CDR3 totals 12 residues. V was cut by 1 base and J by 3 bases, with 3 bases left in between. Germline assignment: CDR1 SGHVS and CDR2 FNYEAQ. This CDR3 is CASSLVEETQYF. CDR3 nucleotide sequence: TGTGCCAGCAGCTTAGTCGAAGAGACCCAGTACTTC. Full variable domain (rest looked up from reference TRBV7-6 and TRBJ2-5): GAGVSQSPRYKVTKRGQDVALRCDPISGHVSLYWYRQALGQGPEFLTYFNYEAQQDKSGLPNDRFSAERPEGSISTLTIQRTEQRDSAMYRCASSLVEETQYFGPGTRLLVL.

This clone has a handful of counts. The chain carries TRBV19 and TRBJ1-3, with a possible D match to TRBD1 (5 bases). This CDR3 spans 15 amino acids. Germline values: CDR1 LNHDA, CDR2 SQIVND (reference sequence). Deletions cut 4 bases from V and 4 bases from J, with 14 bases between. CDR3 sequence: CASSKGPNEGNTIYF. As DNA, the CDR3 is TGTGCCAGTAGTAAGGGACCGAATGAAGGAAACACCATATATTTT.